This TCR beta chain emerged from a study of HIV-infected patients and healthy controls. The V and J ends lost 10 bases and 6 bases, in that order; junction bases with no gene match: 11. Germline V CDR1 and CDR2: MDHEN, SYDVKM. This CDR3 region has 15 residues. MiXCR, applied by TCRdb to the 5' RACE reads, yields one record per CDR3 protein. The sample lists over 55,000 distinct CDR3 sequences; 15% to 20% were seen once. This clonotype was seen a few times. The sequenced sample was CD4+ T cells from blood. The sequence came from a human donor in good health. The genes are TRBV28 and TRBJ2-1; 11 nucleotides agree with TRBD2. CDR3 residues: CATRGASGGINEQFF. As DNA, the CDR3 is TGTGCCACCCGGGGGGCTAGCGGGGGGATCAATGAGCAGTTCTTC. Combining the CDR3 with reference TRBV28 and TRBJ2-1 gives the whole variable domain DVKVTQSSRYLVKRTGEKVFLECVQDMDHENMFWYRQDPGLGLRLIYFSYDVKMKEKGDIPEGYSVSREKKERFSLILESASTNQTSMYLCATRGASGGINEQFFGPGTRLTVL.